Below, 31 T cell receptor beta chains from the same sample are listed, as sequenced in a study of blood T cell repertoires in COVID-19. TCRdb keeps only in-frame clones here, not all; method: immunoSEQ multiplex PCR. The sample records around 250,000 clones, approximately 86% being singletons. The sample taken for sequencing was PBMCs or T cells enriched from blood (not recorded which). Receptor source: a woman in her forties or fifties who had recovered from COVID-19.

The V and J genes are TRBV6-5 and TRBJ1-1; 10 bases are a match to TRBD1. Germline CDR1 reads MNHEY; CDR2 reads SVGAGI. The CDR3 has 16 amino acids. The junction had 3 bases not matched to a gene; V was cut back by 1 base and J by 1 base. CDR3 coding DNA: TGTGCCAGCAGTTACTGGACAGGGGGTGAGAACACTGAAGCTTTCTTT. Protein: CASSYWTGGENTEAFF.

This clone was seen a few times. The chain couples TRBV18 to TRBJ2-7; 14 bases agree with TRBD2. CDR1 is KGHSH, CDR2 LQKENI, per germline. The CDR3 totals 14 residues. V dropped 3 bases and J dropped 5; count of bases not matched to a gene: 0. This CDR3 reads CASSPGLAGDEQYF. In DNA, the CDR3 is TGTGCCAGCTCACCGGGACTAGCGGGAGACGAGCAGTACTTC.

This chain uses TRBV2 with TRBJ1-2; 7 nucleotides align to TRBD1. This CDR3 comprises 14 residues. Per germline, CDR1 SNHLY and CDR2 FYNNEI. V lost 7 bases, J lost 1 base, and 6 bases stayed unmatched. For the CDR3, the DNA is TGTGCCAGCAAAAGACAGGGTAATAACTATGGCTACACCTTC. Residues: CASKRQGNNYGYTF.

The genes are TRBV19 and TRBJ1-4; 8 positions match TRBD1. V was pared by 4 bases and J by 7 bases, with 5 bases of the junction left unmatched. This CDR3 has 14 amino acids. Germline assignment: CDR1 LNHDA and CDR2 SQIVND (reference sequence). The CDR3 nucleotides read TGTGCCAGTAGTACCACAGGGGGGGTTGAAAAACTGTTTTTT. It is translated as CASSTTGGVEKLFF.

The J gene is TRBJ2-6, the V gene TRBV27; D is unresolved. This CDR3 contains 15 residues. The germline CDR1 and CDR2 sequences are MNHEY and SMNVEV (reference sequence). V was trimmed by 1 base and J by 0 bases, leaving 4 bases between them. This CDR3 reads CASSLFRSGANVLTF. As DNA, the CDR3 is TGTGCCAGCAGTTTATTTCGCTCTGGGGCCAACGTCCTGACTTTC. The variable domain in full, with the rest retrieved from reference TRBV27 and TRBJ2-6, is EAQVTQNPRYLITVTGKKLTVTCSQNMNHEYMSWYRQDPGLGLRQIYYSMNVEVTDKGDVPEGYKVSRKEKRNFPLILESPSPNQTSLYFCASSLFRSGANVLTFGAGSRLTVL.

The chain has TRBV5-4 and TRBJ1-1; the D gene is possibly TRBD1 (5 bases). CDR1 is SGHNT, CDR2 YYREEE, per germline (reference sequence). With 0 bases removed from V and 3 bases from J, the gap between germline ends came to 15 bases. CDR3 length equals 16 residues. In DNA, the CDR3 is TGTGCCAGCAGCTTGGGGCGGGGGTCAGTGTACACTGAAGCTTTCTTT. This gives the protein CASSLGRGSVYTEAFF.

This sequence joins TRBV4-2 and TRBJ1-2, with D perhaps matching TRBD1 (5 bases). V lost 0 bases and J lost 2, with 13 bases in between. Germline CDR1 LGHNA, CDR2 YNFKEQ. This CDR3 is built from 16 residues. CDR3 in DNA: TGTGCCAGCAGCCAAGATACCCCCGGGGGAAACTATGGCTACACCTTC. Translating it yields CASSQDTPGGNYGYTF.

This chain connects TRBV2 to TRBJ2-7, with D tentatively TRBD1 (6 bases). V was shortened by 11 bases and J by 1 base, with 12 bases between the two germline ends. In germline, CDR1 is SNHLY, CDR2 FYNNEI. The CDR3 has 12 amino acids. The CDR3 nucleotides read TGTGCCGGGGGCCCAACTTCCTACGAGCAGTACTTC. Its protein is CAGGPTSYEQYF.

The J gene is TRBJ2-1, the V gene TRBV28, with 14 bases fitting TRBD2. The CDR3 spans 16 residues. Germline values: CDR1 MDHEN, CDR2 SYDVKM. Trimming cost V 4 bases and J 8 bases; bases outside gene matches: 7. The CDR3 spells CASSSWGGLAGDEQFF. In DNA, the CDR3 is TGTGCCAGCAGTTCGTGGGGGGGACTAGCGGGAGATGAGCAGTTCTTC.

The chain is built from TRBV7-2 and TRBJ2-1; TRBD2 aligns across 11 bases. The CDR3 contains 17 residues. CDR1 is SGHTA, CDR2 FQGNSA, per germline. J lost 1 base, V lost 1 base, and 3 bases had no gene match. CDR3 region: CASSLGLAGGSYNEQFF. CDR3 bases: TGTGCCAGCAGCTTAGGGCTAGCGGGAGGATCCTACAATGAGCAGTTCTTC.

The J gene is TRBJ2-7, the V gene TRBV30; 7 bases agree with TRBD2. In germline, CDR1 is GTSNPN, CDR2 SVGIG (reference sequence). V shed 1 base, J shed 2 bases, and the junction held 5 bases outside the gene matches. This CDR3 comprises 14 residues. CDR3 sequence: CAWSAGLVPYEQYF. The DNA for the CDR3 is TGTGCCTGGAGTGCCGGACTAGTGCCCTACGAGCAGTACTTC.

The V and J genes are TRBV7-2 and TRBJ2-1; 7 bases fit TRBD1. The junction had 4 bases not matched to a gene; V was cut back by 5 bases and J by 0 bases. This CDR3 has 15 residues. CDR1 is SGHTA and CDR2 is FQGNSA in the germline V gene. This CDR3 is CASSPDRSSYNEQFF. CDR3 sequence (DNA): TGTGCCAGCAGCCCGGACAGGAGCTCCTACAATGAGCAGTTCTTC.

This chain joins TRBV2 and TRBJ2-5; D ambiguous. Per germline, CDR1 SNHLY and CDR2 FYNNEI. Trimming left V 8 bases short and J 5 bases short, with 18 bases between. The CDR3 covers 14 residues. The CDR3 is CASLPIARSETQYF. The CDR3 nucleotides are TGTGCCAGCCTCCCCATTGCCCGGAGTGAGACCCAGTACTTC.

This chain uses TRBV9 with TRBJ2-5, with D tentatively TRBD1 (6 bases). The germline V gene has CDR1 SGDLS and CDR2 YYNGEE. With 3 bases removed from V and 5 bases from J, the gap between germline ends came to 8 bases. This CDR3 is 12 amino acids long. The CDR3 protein is CASSARGETQYF. The CDR3 bases are TGTGCCAGCAGCGCAAGGGGGGAGACCCAGTACTTC.

V gene TRBV5-1 combines with J gene TRBJ1-6; perhaps TRBD1 as D (6 bases). Germline lookup yields CDR1 SGHRS and CDR2 YFSETQ. This CDR3 contains 17 residues. V lost 4 bases, J lost 0 bases, and 14 bases lay in between. CDR3: CASSAGQPSSYNSPLHF. Written as DNA, the CDR3 is TGCGCCAGCAGCGCCGGACAGCCGAGCTCCTATAATTCACCCCTCCACTTT.

This clone was seen just once. The chain combines TRBV29-1 with TRBJ1-1; possibly TRBD1 for D (6 bases). The CDR3 spans 11 residues. Germline V lookup: CDR1 SQVTM, CDR2 ANQGSEA. V lost 6 bases, J lost 7 bases, and 12 bases lay in between. Here the CDR3 DNA reads TGCAGCGTGTGGGACAACTATGAAGCTTTCTTT. This sequence encodes CSVWDNYEAFF.

J is TRBJ1-5 and V is TRBV28; maybe TRBD1 (5 bases). The V gene lost 1 base and the J gene lost 6 bases, with 13 bases spanning the gap. This CDR3 region has 15 residues. CDR1 is MDHEN, CDR2 SYDVKM, per germline. This chain's CDR3 is CASSLLTFGAQPQHF. The DNA for the CDR3 is TGTGCCAGCAGTTTATTAACATTTGGGGCTCAGCCCCAGCATTTT.

The table lists this clone with a count of one. The germline gene is not matched at one end of the junction; a read error may be the cause. The V call is TRBV5-6, the J call TRBJ1-2; the D gene is possibly TRBD1 (5 bases). The CDR3 is 11 amino acids. Germline CDR1 reads SGHDT; CDR2 reads YYEEEE. CDR3 in amino acids: CASALGPGVSF. The CDR3 region has the DNA TGTGCCAGCGCCTTGGGGCCGGGAGTCTCCTTC. The variable domain in full, with the rest retrieved from reference TRBV5-6 and TRBJ1-2, is DAGVTQSPTHLIKTRGQQVTLRCSPKSGHDTVSWYQQALGQGPQFIFQYYEEEERQRGNFPDRFSGHQFPNYSSELNVNALLLGDSALYLCASALGPGVSFGSGTRLTVV.

V is TRBV28 and J is TRBJ2-5; 13 bases agree with TRBD2. The V gene's germline CDR1 is MDHEN and CDR2 SYDVKM. The CDR3 length is 16 residues. J was trimmed by 3 bases and V by 6 bases; bases with no gene match: 7. In DNA form, the CDR3 reads TGTGCCAGCAGAACAGAGGGACTAGCGGGAAAAGAGACCCAGTACTTC. Translating it yields CASRTEGLAGKETQYF.

The sample holds a few counts of this clone. The V and J genes are TRBV2 and TRBJ2-7; 9 nucleotides agree with TRBD1. The junction had 4 bases not matched to a gene; V was cut back by 8 bases and J by 5 bases. The CDR3 is made up of 12 amino acids. Germline V lookup: CDR1 SNHLY, CDR2 FYNNEI. This CDR3 is CASGTGSHEQYF. CDR3 nucleotides: TGTGCCAGCGGGACAGGGTCCCACGAGCAGTACTTC. The entire variable domain, with the rest obtained from reference TRBV2 and TRBJ2-7, is as follows: EPEVTQTPSHQVTQMGQEVILRCVPISNHLYFYWYRQILGQKVEFLVSFYNNEISEKSEIFDDQFSVERPDGSNFTLKIRSTKLEDSAMYFCASGTGSHEQYFGPGTRLTVT.

The V call is TRBV7-6, the J call TRBJ2-5; TRBD2 is a possible D gene (5 bases). Deletions cut 5 bases from V and 9 bases from J, with 7 bases between. Looked up from germline, CDR1 is SGHVS and CDR2 is FNYEAQ. The CDR3 is 10 amino acids. This CDR3 reads CASSGSAQYF. CDR3 coding DNA: TGTGCCAGCAGCGGGAGTGCCCAGTACTTC. The variable domain in full, with the rest retrieved from reference TRBV7-6 and TRBJ2-5, is GAGVSQSPRYKVTKRGQDVALRCDPISGHVSLYWYRQALGQGPEFLTYFNYEAQQDKSGLPNDRFSAERPEGSISTLTIQRTEQRDSAMYRCASSGSAQYFGPGTRLLVL.

The chain recombines TRBV9 with TRBJ2-5; 10 positions agree with TRBD1. Germline-derived CDR1 and CDR2 are SGDLS and YYNGEE. The length of the CDR3 is 16 residues. The J segment lost 4 bases and the V segment lost 3 bases, leaving 9 bases of the junction unmatched. The CDR3 sequence: CASSDRDRGFIETQYF. In DNA form, the CDR3 reads TGTGCCAGCAGCGACCGGGACAGGGGTTTTATAGAGACCCAGTACTTC.

This chain joins TRBV5-6 and TRBJ2-3; D ambiguous. Germline CDR1 reads SGHDT; CDR2 reads YYEEEE. V shed 7 bases and J shed 6 bases, with 9 bases lying between them. The CDR3 covers 11 residues. Written as DNA, the CDR3 is TGTGCCAGCGGTACCAGTGATACGCAGTATTTT. This codes for CASGTSDTQYF. Looking up the rest from reference TRBV5-6 and TRBJ2-3 gives the full variable domain: DAGVTQSPTHLIKTRGQQVTLRCSPKSGHDTVSWYQQALGQGPQFIFQYYEEEERQRGNFPDRFSGHQFPNYSSELNVNALLLGDSALYLCASGTSDTQYFGPGTRLTVL.

V gene TRBV7-6 combines with J gene TRBJ2-1; 9 bases are shared with TRBD2. Germline CDR1 SGHVS, CDR2 FNYEAQ. The CDR3 is 18 amino acids. Trimming at V came to 0 bases and at J to 4 bases, leaving 10 bases not matched to a gene. This CDR3 is CASSLAAGGPNIYNEQFF. CDR3 in DNA: TGTGCCAGCAGCTTAGCGGCGGGAGGGCCGAATATATACAATGAGCAGTTCTTC. The full variable domain, rest sourced from reference TRBV7-6 and TRBJ2-1, is GAGVSQSPRYKVTKRGQDVALRCDPISGHVSLYWYRQALGQGPEFLTYFNYEAQQDKSGLPNDRFSAERPEGSISTLTIQRTEQRDSAMYRCASSLAAGGPNIYNEQFFGPGTRLTVL.

This clone was seen just once. The CDR3 coding sequence is TGTGCCTGGAGGTCGGGGCAGGGGGTTGGGAACACTGAAGCTTTCTTT. It encodes CAWRSGQGVGNTEAFF. V gene TRBV30 combines with J gene TRBJ1-1; 7 bases are shared with TRBD1. The J segment lost 1 base and the V segment lost 3 bases, leaving 11 bases of the junction unmatched. The CDR3 totals 16 residues. CDR1 GTSNPN and CDR2 SVGIG come from the germline V gene (reference sequence).

In DNA form, the CDR3 reads TGCGCCAGCAGTCGGGGGGAACAAACAAGATTTTACGAGCAGTACTTC. Its translation: CASSRGEQTRFYEQYF. The rearrangement joins TRBV5-1 to TRBJ2-7; the match to TRBD2 covers 7 bases. Germline CDR1 SGHRS, CDR2 YFSETQ. The CDR3 length is 16 residues. V lost 5 bases and J lost 4; bases outside the gene matches: 15.

This clone qualifies as medium-sized. The CDR3 DNA reads TGTGCCAGTAAGACAGGGGTTTCCCTCTATGGCTACACCTTC. The encoded protein is CASKTGVSLYGYTF. This chain uses TRBV19 with TRBJ1-2; 8 bases align to TRBD1. The CDR3 contains 14 residues. Germline V CDR1 and CDR2: LNHDA, SQIVND (reference sequence). The V and J ends lost 7 bases and 4 bases, in that order; junction bases with no gene match: 8. Full variable domain (remainder filled in from reference TRBV19 and TRBJ1-2): DGGITQSPKYLFRKEGQNVTLSCEQNLNHDAMYWYRQDPGQGLRLIYYSQIVNDFQKGDIAEGYSVSREKKESFPLTVTSAQKNPTAFYLCASKTGVSLYGYTFGSGTRLTVV.

The chain recombines TRBV4-1 with TRBJ1-5; D gene unclear. V lost 5 bases, J lost 5 bases, and 10 bases lay in between. CDR3 size: 13 residues. Germline values: CDR1 MGHRA, CDR2 YSYEKL. The CDR3 sequence: CASSYGLDQPQHF. The DNA for the CDR3 is TGCGCCAGCAGCTATGGACTCGATCAGCCCCAGCATTTT.

On this clone itself: Relative to the germline gene, one junction end is altered; a read error may explain this. The V gene is TRBV7-7, the J gene TRBJ2-3, with a tentative D call TRBD2 (7 bases). Germline V lookup: CDR1 SSHAT, CDR2 FNYEAQ (reference sequence). The CDR3 runs 13 residues. The CDR3 coding sequence is TGTGCTAGCAGCTTTCGGGGGGCCGATACGCAGTATTTT. This sequence encodes CASSFRGADTQYF.

The V gene is TRBV7-9, the J gene TRBJ2-5; 7 bases agree with TRBD1. Germline trimming cut 4 bases from V and 2 bases from J; bases unmatched to any gene: 7. CDR1 is SEHNR and CDR2 is FQNEAQ in the germline V gene (reference sequence). The CDR3 is 15 residues long. Written as DNA, the CDR3 is TGTGCCAGCAGCTCAGGACAGGCGGAACAAGAGACCCAGTACTTC. Translation: CASSSGQAEQETQYF.

The gene calls are TRBV3-1 (or the pseudogene TRBV3-2) and TRBJ2-7; no definite D call. The CDR3 is 11 residues long. Trimming pared 2 bases from V and 4 bases from J, leaving 3 bases between. Germline assignment: CDR1 LGHDT and CDR2 YNNKEL (reference sequence). The CDR3 coding sequence is TGTGCCAGCAGCCAATCATACGAGCAGTACTTC. Translation: CASSQSYEQYF.